This TCR beta chain was observed in a study of CXCR3-negative and CXCR3-positive naive CD8 T cells. Overall study findings and caveats: Similar TRBV-TRBJ usage was seen in naive cells (both CXCR3-negative and CXCR3-positive), but memory cells differed. Hydrophobicity was higher for TRB CDR3s found in CXCR3-positive naive cells than in CXCR3-negative naive cells. Diversity proved comparably high across both naive subsets and much lower in memory CD8+ cells.

The authors made the TRB cDNA libraries by 5' RACE using UMI labels. TCRdb reanalyzed the 5' RACE reads and collapses them to one entry per CDR3 protein, without DNA. This sample's table has about 6,700 distinct CDR3 sequences. The CDR3 loop spans 11 amino acids. Germline-derived CDR1 and CDR2 are SQVTM and ANQGSEA. Its frequency marks this clonotype as medium-sized. Its antigen is not identified. The rearrangement links TRBV29-1 to TRBJ2-1. The receptor's source is a human donor in good health. Some clones in this sample may be carry-over from other donors' samples. Material: naive CXCR3+ CD8+ T cells from blood. The subset denotes: CD45RO-CCR7+CD27+CD95- naive CD8+ T cells expressing CXCR3 (TNR3+). The CDR3 is CSVDGVHEQFF.